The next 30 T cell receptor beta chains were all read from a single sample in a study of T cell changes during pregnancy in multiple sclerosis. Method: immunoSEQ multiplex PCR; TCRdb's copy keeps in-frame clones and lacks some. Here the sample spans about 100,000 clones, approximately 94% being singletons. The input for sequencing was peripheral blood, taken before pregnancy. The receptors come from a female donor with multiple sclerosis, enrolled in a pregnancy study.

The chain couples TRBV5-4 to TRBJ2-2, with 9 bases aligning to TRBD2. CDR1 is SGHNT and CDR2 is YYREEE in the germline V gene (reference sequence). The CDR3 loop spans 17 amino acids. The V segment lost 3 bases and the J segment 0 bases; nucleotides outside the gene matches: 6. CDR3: CASSSGGGRANTGELFF. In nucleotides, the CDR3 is TGTGCCAGCAGCTCGGGGGGCGGGAGGGCGAACACCGGGGAGCTGTTTTTT.

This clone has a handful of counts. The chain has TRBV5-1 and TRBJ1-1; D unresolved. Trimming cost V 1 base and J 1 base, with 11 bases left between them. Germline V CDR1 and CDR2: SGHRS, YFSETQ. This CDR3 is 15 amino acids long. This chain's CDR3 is CASSLNVAGNTEAFF. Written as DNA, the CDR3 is TGCGCCAGCAGCTTGAATGTGGCAGGGAACACTGAAGCTTTCTTT.

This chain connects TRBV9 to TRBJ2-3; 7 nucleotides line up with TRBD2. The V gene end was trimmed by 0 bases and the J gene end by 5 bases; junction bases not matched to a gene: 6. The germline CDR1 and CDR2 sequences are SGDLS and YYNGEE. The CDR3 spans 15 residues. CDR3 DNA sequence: TGTGCCAGCAGCGTAGAGGGTACTAGCGAAGATACGCAGTATTTT. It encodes CASSVEGTSEDTQYF.

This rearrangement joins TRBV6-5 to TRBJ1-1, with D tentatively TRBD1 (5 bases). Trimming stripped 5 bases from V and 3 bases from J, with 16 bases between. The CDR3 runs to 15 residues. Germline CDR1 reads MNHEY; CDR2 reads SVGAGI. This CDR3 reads CASSRPGGWDTEAFF. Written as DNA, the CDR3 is TGTGCCAGCAGTAGGCCTGGGGGGTGGGACACTGAAGCTTTCTTT.

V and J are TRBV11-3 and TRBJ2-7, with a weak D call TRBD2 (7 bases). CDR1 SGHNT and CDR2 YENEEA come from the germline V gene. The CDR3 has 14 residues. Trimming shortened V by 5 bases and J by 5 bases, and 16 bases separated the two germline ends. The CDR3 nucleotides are TGTGCCAGCAGCAGTTCAGCGGGACACGACGAGCAGTACTTC. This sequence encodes CASSSSAGHDEQYF.

The CDR3 here is CATGAGNQPQHF. For the CDR3, the DNA is TGTGCCACTGGAGCTGGCAATCAGCCCCAGCATTTT. This rearrangement joins TRBV15 to TRBJ1-5, with unresolved D. The CDR3 runs 12 residues. V lost 9 bases to trimming and J lost 2 bases, with 8 bases between them. Germline V lookup: CDR1 LNHNV, CDR2 YYDKDF (reference sequence).

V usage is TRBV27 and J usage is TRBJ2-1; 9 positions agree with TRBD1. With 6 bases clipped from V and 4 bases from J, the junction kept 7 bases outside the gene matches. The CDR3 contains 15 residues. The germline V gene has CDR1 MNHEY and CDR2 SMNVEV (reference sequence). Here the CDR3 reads CASSHRGHPYNEQFF. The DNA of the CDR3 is TGTGCCAGCAGCCACAGGGGGCATCCTTACAATGAGCAGTTCTTC.

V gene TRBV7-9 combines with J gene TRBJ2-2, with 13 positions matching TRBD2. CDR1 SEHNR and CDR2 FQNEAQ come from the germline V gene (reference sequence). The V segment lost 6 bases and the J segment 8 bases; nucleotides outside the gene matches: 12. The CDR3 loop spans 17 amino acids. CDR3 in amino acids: CASSPGLAGSYGGELFF. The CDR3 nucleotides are TGTGCCAGCAGTCCGGGACTAGCGGGATCTTACGGGGGGGAGCTGTTTTTT.

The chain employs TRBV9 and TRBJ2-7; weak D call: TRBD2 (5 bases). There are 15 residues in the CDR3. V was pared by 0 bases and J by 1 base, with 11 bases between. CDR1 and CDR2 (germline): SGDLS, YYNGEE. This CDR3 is CASSVEADDSYEQYF. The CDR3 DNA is TGTGCCAGCAGCGTAGAAGCGGATGATTCCTACGAGCAGTACTTC.

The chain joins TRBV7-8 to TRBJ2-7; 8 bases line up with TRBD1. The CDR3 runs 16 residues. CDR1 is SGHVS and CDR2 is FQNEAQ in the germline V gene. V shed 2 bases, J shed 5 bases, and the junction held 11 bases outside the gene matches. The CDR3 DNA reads TGTGCCAGCAGCTTACGACCCGGACAGGGTAAGGACGAGCAGTACTTC. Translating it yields CASSLRPGQGKDEQYF.

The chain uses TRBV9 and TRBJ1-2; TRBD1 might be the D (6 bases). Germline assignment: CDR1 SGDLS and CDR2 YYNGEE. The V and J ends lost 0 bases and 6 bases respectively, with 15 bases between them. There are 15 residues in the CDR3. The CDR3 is CASSVGPVGADGYTF. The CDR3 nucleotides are TGTGCCAGCAGCGTAGGCCCAGTGGGGGCCGATGGCTACACCTTC.

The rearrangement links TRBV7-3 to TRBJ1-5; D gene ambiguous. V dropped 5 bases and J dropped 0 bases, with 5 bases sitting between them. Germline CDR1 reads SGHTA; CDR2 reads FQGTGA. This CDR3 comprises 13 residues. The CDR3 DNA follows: TGTGCCAGCAGCCGCGATAGCAATCAGCCCCAGCATTTT. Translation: CASSRDSNQPQHF.

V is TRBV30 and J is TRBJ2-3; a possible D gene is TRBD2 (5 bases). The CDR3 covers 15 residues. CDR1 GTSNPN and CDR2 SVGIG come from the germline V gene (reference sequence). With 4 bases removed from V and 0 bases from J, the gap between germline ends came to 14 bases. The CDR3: CAWNQGTGSTDTQYF. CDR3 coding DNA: TGTGCCTGGAACCAAGGAACGGGAAGCACAGATACGCAGTATTTT.

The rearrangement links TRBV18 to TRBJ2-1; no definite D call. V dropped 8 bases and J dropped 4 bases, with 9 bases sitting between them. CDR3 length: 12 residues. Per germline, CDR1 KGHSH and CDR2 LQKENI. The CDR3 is CASHYIYNEQFF. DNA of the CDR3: TGTGCCAGCCACTATATATACAATGAGCAGTTCTTC.

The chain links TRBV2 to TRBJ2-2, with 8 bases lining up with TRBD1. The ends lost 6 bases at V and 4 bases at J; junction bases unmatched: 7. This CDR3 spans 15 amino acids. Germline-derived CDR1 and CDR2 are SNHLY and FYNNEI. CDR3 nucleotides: TGTGCCAGCAGCTCCGGACAGGGCTCCACCGGGGAGCTGTTTTTT. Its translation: CASSSGQGSTGELFF.

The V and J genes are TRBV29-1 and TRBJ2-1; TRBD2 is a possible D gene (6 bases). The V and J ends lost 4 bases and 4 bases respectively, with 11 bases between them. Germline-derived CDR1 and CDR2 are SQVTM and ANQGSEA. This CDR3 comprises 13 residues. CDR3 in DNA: TGCAGCGTTGTGGGACTTTCATACAATGAGCAGTTCTTC. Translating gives CSVVGLSYNEQFF.

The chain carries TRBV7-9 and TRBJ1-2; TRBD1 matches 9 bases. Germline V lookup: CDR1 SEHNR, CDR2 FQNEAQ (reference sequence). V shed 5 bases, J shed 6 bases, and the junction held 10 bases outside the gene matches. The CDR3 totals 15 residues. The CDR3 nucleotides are TGTGCCAGCAGCCCATTGCTACAGGGGGCGGATGGCTACACCTTC. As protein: CASSPLLQGADGYTF.

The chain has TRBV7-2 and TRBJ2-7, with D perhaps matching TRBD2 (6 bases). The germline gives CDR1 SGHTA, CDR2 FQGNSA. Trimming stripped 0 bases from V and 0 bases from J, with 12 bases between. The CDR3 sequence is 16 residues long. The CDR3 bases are TGTGCCAGCAGCTTAGCTGTGGCCGGGAGCTCCTACGAGCAGTACTTC. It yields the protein CASSLAVAGSSYEQYF.

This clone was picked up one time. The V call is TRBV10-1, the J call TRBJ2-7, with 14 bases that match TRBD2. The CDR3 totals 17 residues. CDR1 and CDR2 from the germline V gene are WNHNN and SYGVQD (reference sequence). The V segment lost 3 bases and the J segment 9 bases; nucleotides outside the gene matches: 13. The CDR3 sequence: CASSETGLAGDEWVQYF. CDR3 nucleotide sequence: TGCGCCAGCAGTGAAACGGGACTAGCGGGAGACGAGTGGGTGCAGTACTTC.

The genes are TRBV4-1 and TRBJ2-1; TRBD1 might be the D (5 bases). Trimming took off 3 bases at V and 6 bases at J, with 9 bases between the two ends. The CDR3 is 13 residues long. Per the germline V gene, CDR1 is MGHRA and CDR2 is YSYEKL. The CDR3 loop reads CASSHLDSNEQFF. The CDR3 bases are TGCGCCAGCAGCCACCTTGACAGCAATGAGCAGTTCTTC.

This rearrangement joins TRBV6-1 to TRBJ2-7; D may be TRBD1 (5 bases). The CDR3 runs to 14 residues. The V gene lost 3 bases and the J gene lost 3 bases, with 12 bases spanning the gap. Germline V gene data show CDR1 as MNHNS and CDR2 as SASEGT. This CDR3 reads CASSDAGLNYEQYF. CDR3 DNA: TGTGCCAGCAGTGATGCAGGGCTCAACTACGAGCAGTACTTC.

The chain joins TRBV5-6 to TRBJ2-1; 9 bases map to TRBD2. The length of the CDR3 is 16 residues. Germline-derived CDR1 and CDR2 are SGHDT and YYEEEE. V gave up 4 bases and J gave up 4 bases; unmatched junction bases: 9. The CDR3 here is CASSQGRGRGYNEQFF. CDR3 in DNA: TGTGCCAGCAGCCAGGGCCGCGGGAGGGGATACAATGAGCAGTTCTTC. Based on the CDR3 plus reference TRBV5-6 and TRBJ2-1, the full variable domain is DAGVTQSPTHLIKTRGQQVTLRCSPKSGHDTVSWYQQALGQGPQFIFQYYEEEERQRGNFPDRFSGHQFPNYSSELNVNALLLGDSALYLCASSQGRGRGYNEQFFGPGTRLTVL.

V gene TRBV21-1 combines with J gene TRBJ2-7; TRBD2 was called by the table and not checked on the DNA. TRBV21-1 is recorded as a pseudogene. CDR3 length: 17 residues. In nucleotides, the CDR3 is TGTGCCAGCAGCAAAGGACTAGCGGACTCCTTTCTCTACGAGCAGTACTTC. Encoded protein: CASSKGLADSFLYEQYF.

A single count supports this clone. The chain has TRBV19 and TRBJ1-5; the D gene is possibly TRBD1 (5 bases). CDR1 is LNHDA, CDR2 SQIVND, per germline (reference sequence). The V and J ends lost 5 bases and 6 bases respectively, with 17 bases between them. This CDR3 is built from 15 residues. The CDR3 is CASSVAFWGGQPQHF. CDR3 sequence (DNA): TGTGCCAGTAGTGTGGCGTTTTGGGGCGGTCAGCCCCAGCATTTT.

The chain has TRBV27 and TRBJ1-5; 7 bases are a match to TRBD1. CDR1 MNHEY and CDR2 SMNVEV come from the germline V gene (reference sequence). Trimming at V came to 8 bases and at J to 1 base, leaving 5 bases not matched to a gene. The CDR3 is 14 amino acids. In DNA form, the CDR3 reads TGTGCCAGCTGGTCGGGACAGAGCAATCAGCCCCAGCATTTT. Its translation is CASWSGQSNQPQHF.

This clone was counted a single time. The CDR3 reads CASSLRSGEQYF. CDR3 DNA: TGTGCCAGCAGTTTACGGTCGGGCGAGCAGTACTTC. The rearrangement joins TRBV27 to TRBJ2-7, with D unresolved. Germline lookup yields CDR1 MNHEY and CDR2 SMNVEV (reference sequence). The CDR3 totals 12 residues. V lost 2 bases and J lost 6, with 8 bases in between.

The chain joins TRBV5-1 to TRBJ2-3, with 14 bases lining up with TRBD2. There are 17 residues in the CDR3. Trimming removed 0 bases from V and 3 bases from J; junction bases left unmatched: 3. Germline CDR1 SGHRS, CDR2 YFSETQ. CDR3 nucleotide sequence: TGCGCCAGCAGCTTGGCCGGGACTAGCGGGAGAACAGATACGCAGTATTTT. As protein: CASSLAGTSGRTDTQYF.

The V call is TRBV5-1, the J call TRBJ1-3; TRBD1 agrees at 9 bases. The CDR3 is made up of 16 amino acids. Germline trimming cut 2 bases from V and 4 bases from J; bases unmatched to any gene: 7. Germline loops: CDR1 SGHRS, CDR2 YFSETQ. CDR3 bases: TGCGCCAGCAGCTTACTAACAGGGGGCGGAGGAAACACCATATATTTT. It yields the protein CASSLLTGGGGNTIYF.

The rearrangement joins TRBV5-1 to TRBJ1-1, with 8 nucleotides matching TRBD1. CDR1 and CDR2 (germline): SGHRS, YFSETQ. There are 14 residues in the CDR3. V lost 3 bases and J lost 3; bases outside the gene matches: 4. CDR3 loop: CASSSGTGYTEAFF. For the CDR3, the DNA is TGCGCCAGCAGCTCCGGGACAGGATACACTGAAGCTTTCTTT.

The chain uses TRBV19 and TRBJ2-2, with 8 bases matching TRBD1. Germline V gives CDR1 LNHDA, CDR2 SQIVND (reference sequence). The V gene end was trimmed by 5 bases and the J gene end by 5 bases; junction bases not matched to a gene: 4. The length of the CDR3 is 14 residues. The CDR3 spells CASSARTGTGELFF. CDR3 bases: TGTGCCAGTAGTGCCCGGACAGGGACCGGGGAGCTGTTTTTT.